These 28 T cell receptor beta chains were all obtained from the same sample, sequenced in a study of response to subunit inactivated influenza vaccine (dated by TCRdb to the late 2010s). The meaning of the sample's time point label: approximately 40 days after influenza vaccine administration. Receptor amplification or capture employed RT-PCR. Data came from an Illumina HiSeq 2500. In-frame beta chains were kept once TCRdb had trimmed the public reads at Q25 with fastp and called clones with MiXCR. Every CDR3 protein is listed once, alongside the most common genes and DNA of its rows. The sample table contains about 530,000 distinct CDR3 sequences; only one count was recorded for 10% to 15% of them. The ten largest clones capture over 10% of the sample. Sequences were derived from PBMCs from blood, sampled roughly 47 days after vaccination. Source of these receptors: a man over 45 who received an inactivated influenza vaccine. Donor details come from another sample of the same person, matched by shared clones.

This sequence joins TRBV2 and TRBJ2-3; 7 bases are a match to TRBD2. Germline CDR1 reads SNHLY; CDR2 reads FYNNEI. The CDR3 totals 16 residues. The V segment lost 5 bases and the J segment 2 bases; nucleotides outside the gene matches: 10. CDR3 nucleotide sequence: TGTGCCAGCAGTCACACTTCTAGCGGCGTCACAGATACGCAGTATTTT. This gives the protein CASSHTSSGVTDTQYF.

The rearrangement joins TRBV2 to TRBJ2-3; D is undetermined. The CDR3 covers 12 residues. Germline loops: CDR1 SNHLY, CDR2 FYNNEI. The CDR3: CPVASSTDTQYF. The CDR3, as DNA: TGTCCGGTAGCCTCTAGCACAGATACGCAGTATTTT.

The chain uses TRBV15 and TRBJ2-7; D may be TRBD1 or TRBD2 (5 bases each). V was shortened by 5 bases and J by 3 bases, with 17 bases between the two germline ends. Germline V gene sequence: CDR1 LNHNV, CDR2 YYDKDF (reference sequence). This CDR3 region has 15 residues. CDR3: CATSYPGAGGYEQYF. The CDR3 bases are TGTGCCACCAGCTATCCTGGGGCGGGTGGCTACGAGCAGTACTTC.

In DNA, the CDR3 is TGTGCCAGCAGCGTAGAACTAGCGGGGAGAGAGACCCAGTACTTC. This translates into CASSVELAGRETQYF. The chain joins TRBV9 to TRBJ2-5; TRBD2 agrees at 10 bases. The germline gives CDR1 SGDLS, CDR2 YYNGEE. J gave up 4 bases and V 0 bases, and 3 bases lay outside the gene matches. The CDR3 is made up of 15 amino acids.

Points on this clonotype: Given a much more abundant clone one base away, this may be a read error. V usage is TRBV20-1 and J usage is TRBJ2-6; maybe TRBD2 (6 bases). Per the germline V gene, CDR1 is DFQATT and CDR2 is SNEGSKA (reference sequence). V lost 2 bases and J 3 bases, leaving 14 bases between the germline ends. The CDR3 totals 16 residues. The CDR3 loop is CSARISGPCGANVLTF. CDR3 bases: TGCAGTGCTAGAATTAGCGGACCCTGTGGGGCCAACGTCCTGACTTTC.

This clonotype was counted between two and nine times. The genes are TRBV12-3 or TRBV12-4 and TRBJ2-5, with 7 bases identical to TRBD2. This CDR3 is built from 14 residues. The V segment lost 3 bases and the J segment 4 bases; nucleotides outside the gene matches: 5. In nucleotides, the CDR3 is TGTGCCAGCAGTTTGGGGGGGATCGCAGAGACCCAGTACTTC. The encoded protein is CASSLGGIAETQYF.

This clonotype was seen at least ten times. The chain carries TRBV12-3 or TRBV12-4 and TRBJ2-2; 8 bases agree with TRBD1. The CDR3 consists of 13 residues. With V trimmed by 4 bases and J by 6 bases, 1 base remained unmatched. CDR3 amino acids: CASSSRGPGELFF. The DNA for the CDR3 is TGTGCCAGCAGTTCCAGGGGGCCCGGGGAGCTGTTTTTT.

The chain links TRBV5-6 to TRBJ2-4; D gene unclear. This CDR3 region has 15 residues. The germline gives CDR1 SGHDT, CDR2 YYEEEE. The V end lost 4 bases, the J end lost 4 bases, and 15 bases lay between the germline ends. The CDR3 DNA reads as TGTGCCAGCAGCCTCACATTACCCGGGAAAAACATTCAGTACTTC. Residues: CASSLTLPGKNIQYF.

This clonotype appeared a few times. The chain is built from TRBV7-2 and TRBJ2-1, with 9 nucleotides matching TRBD1. This CDR3 comprises 15 residues. V trimming: 4 bases; J trimming: 5 bases; junction bases outside the gene matches: 6. In germline, CDR1 is SGHTA, CDR2 FQGNSA. The CDR3 DNA reads as TGTGCCAGCAGCTCCGGGACAGGGAGACACAATGAGCAGTTCTTC. Its protein product is CASSSGTGRHNEQFF.

The chain has TRBV9 and TRBJ2-5; D unresolved. Trimming shortened V by 4 bases and J by 5 bases, and 15 bases separated the two germline ends. The CDR3 loop spans 14 amino acids. Germline CDR1 SGDLS, CDR2 YYNGEE. The CDR3 loop is CASSPRPARETQYF. The DNA for the CDR3 is TGTGCCAGCAGCCCCCGGCCTGCTAGGGAGACCCAGTACTTC.

A few counts support this clonotype. This rearrangement joins TRBV9 to TRBJ1-6; 11 bases map to TRBD1. CDR1 is SGDLS and CDR2 is YYNGEE in the germline V gene. The CDR3 runs to 14 residues. Unmatched junction bases numbered 4, after V lost 5 bases and J lost 9 bases. CDR3 protein: CASSKGTGGSPLHF. For the CDR3, the DNA is TGTGCCAGCAGTAAGGGGACAGGGGGTTCACCCCTCCACTTT.

V gene TRBV29-1 combines with J gene TRBJ2-1, with 11 bases lining up with TRBD2. Germline CDR1 and CDR2: SQVTM and ANQGSEA. The CDR3 length is 16 residues. The V segment lost 6 bases and the J segment 2 bases; nucleotides outside the gene matches: 9. The DNA of the CDR3 is TGCAGCGTGAGAGAAGAGACTAGCGGGACCTACAATGAGCAGTTCTTC. Translating it yields CSVREETSGTYNEQFF.

This clonotype was counted between two and nine times. The rearrangement joins TRBV4-3 to TRBJ2-7; 7 bases align to TRBD2. Germline CDR1 reads LGHNA; CDR2 reads YSLEER. CDR3 length: 17 residues. V dropped 1 base and J dropped 0; count of bases not matched to a gene: 9. The CDR3 loop reads CASSQGWGSGVSYEQYF. DNA for the CDR3: TGCGCCAGCAGCCAAGGATGGGGAAGCGGGGTCTCCTACGAGCAGTACTTC.

This chain connects TRBV28 to TRBJ2-5, with D perhaps TRBD1 (6 bases). The CDR3 contains 14 residues. Deletions cut 6 bases from V and 3 bases from J, with 14 bases between. The germline V gene encodes CDR1 MDHEN and CDR2 SYDVKM. Written as DNA, the CDR3 is TGTGCCAGCAGGGCGTACAGGGCAAAAGAGACCCAGTACTTC. It yields the protein CASRAYRAKETQYF.

This chain joins TRBV15 and TRBJ2-5; D remains unclear. The ends were cut back, 0 bases at V and 7 bases at J, with 6 bases in the middle. Germline V gene lookup returns CDR1 LNHNV and CDR2 YYDKDF (reference sequence). The CDR3 is 12 amino acids. The CDR3 DNA is TGTGCCACCAGCAGAGATCGAGGGACCCAGTACTTC. Its protein product is CATSRDRGTQYF.

This clonotype turned up a few times. V and J are TRBV7-2 and TRBJ2-7, with D possibly TRBD1 on 7 matching bases. The germline V and J ends were trimmed by 7 bases and 3 bases, with 16 bases remaining between them. Germline values: CDR1 SGHTA, CDR2 FQGNSA. This CDR3 has 14 residues. CDR3 loop: CASTLRQGGYEQYF. CDR3 DNA: TGTGCCAGCACCCTCAGACAGGGAGGCTACGAGCAGTACTTC.

The gene calls are TRBV20-1 and TRBJ2-3; no reliable D call. Germline assignment: CDR1 DFQATT and CDR2 SNEGSKA (reference sequence). V lost 0 bases and J 4 bases, leaving 14 bases between the germline ends. This CDR3 has 15 residues. The CDR3 region is CSARDRVAPPDTQYF. In DNA, the CDR3 is TGCAGTGCTAGAGATCGGGTAGCACCTCCAGATACGCAGTATTTT.

This clonotype came up a few times. At one of its ends the junction is not consistent with the germline gene, which may arise from a read error. The rearrangement links TRBV20-1 to TRBJ2-7; D unclear. The CDR3 is made up of 16 amino acids. CDR1 is DFQATT, CDR2 SNEGSKA, per germline (reference sequence). The CDR3 is CCARDRSRAPLYEQYF. CDR3 in DNA: TGCTGTGCTAGAGATAGAAGCCGGGCCCCACTCTACGAGCAGTACTTC.

This clonotype was observed a few times. This rearrangement joins TRBV29-1 to TRBJ1-1; D perhaps matches TRBD1 (6 bases). Trimming took 3 bases from V and 2 from J, leaving 10 bases between them. The CDR3 consists of 13 residues. The germline V gene encodes CDR1 SQVTM and CDR2 ANQGSEA. In DNA, the CDR3 is TGCAGCGTTGAGGGGGCGGCCAACACTGAAGCTTTCTTT. This gives the protein CSVEGAANTEAFF.

J is TRBJ1-5 and V is TRBV20-1; the D is unclear. This CDR3 is 15 amino acids long. V lost 3 bases and J lost 5, with 17 bases in between. From germline, CDR1 is DFQATT and CDR2 SNEGSKA (reference sequence). CDR3 sequence: CSARRGRGTYQPQHF. The CDR3 bases are TGCAGTGCTAGGCGGGGTCGGGGAACTTATCAGCCCCAGCATTTT.

This chain uses TRBV10-3 with TRBJ2-1; 7 positions agree with TRBD1. Per the germline V gene, CDR1 is ENHRY and CDR2 is SYGVKD. Trimming took 6 bases from V and 0 from J; bases not matched to a gene: 5. This CDR3 has 15 residues. CDR3 sequence: CAIRNRGSSYNEQFF. CDR3 bases: TGTGCCATCAGGAACAGGGGTAGCTCCTACAATGAGCAGTTCTTC.

Many counts were recorded for this clonotype. V and J are TRBV5-5 and TRBJ2-1; possible D gene TRBD2, 6 bases. Trimming pared 3 bases from V and 5 bases from J, leaving 12 bases between. CDR3 length: 14 amino acids. Germline values: CDR1 SGHKS, CDR2 YYEKEE (reference sequence). The CDR3 nucleotides read TGTGCCAGCAGCTGGGGGACTCCTCACAATGAGCAGTTCTTC. Its translation is CASSWGTPHNEQFF.

The sample holds a few counts of this clonotype. The rearrangement uses TRBV20-1 and TRBJ2-1; TRBD2 is a possible D gene (6 bases). V lost 3 bases to trimming and J lost 4 bases, with 13 bases between them. Per the germline V gene, CDR1 is DFQATT and CDR2 is SNEGSKA (reference sequence). The CDR3 contains 14 residues. The CDR3 reads CSASTPGTYNEQFF. In nucleotides, the CDR3 is TGCAGTGCTAGCACCCCCGGGACTTACAATGAGCAGTTCTTC.

This sequence joins TRBV5-1 and TRBJ1-2; no clear D gene. CDR1 and CDR2 (germline): SGHRS, YFSETQ. The ends were cut back, 1 base at V and 6 bases at J, with 19 bases in the middle. This CDR3 spans 16 amino acids. CDR3 bases: TGCGCCAGCAGCTTGTTAGGTATAGAGGTTGCTGATGGCTACACCTTC. Translation: CASSLLGIEVADGYTF.

The rearrangement joins TRBV20-1 to TRBJ2-1; 9 bases map to TRBD2. The trim removed 5 bases at V and 6 bases at J, leaving 11 bases unmatched. CDR3 size: 15 residues. Germline CDR1 and CDR2: DFQATT and SNEGSKA (reference sequence). This CDR3 is CSAGGRGTSINEQFF. The CDR3 DNA reads as TGCAGTGCTGGAGGACGCGGGACTAGCATCAATGAGCAGTTCTTC.

This clonotype was seen once. The chain has TRBV18 and TRBJ1-1; no reliable D call. The length of the CDR3 is 14 residues. In germline, CDR1 is KGHSH, CDR2 LQKENI. The ends were cut back, 0 bases at V and 7 bases at J, with 12 bases in the middle. CDR3 in amino acids: CASSPPWGVGEAFF. CDR3 sequence (DNA): TGTGCCAGCTCACCACCATGGGGAGTGGGTGAAGCTTTCTTT. The whole variable domain, remainder taken from reference TRBV18 and TRBJ1-1, is NAGVMQNPRHLVRRRGQEARLRCSPMKGHSHVYWYRQLPEEGLKFMVYLQKENIIDESGMPKERFSAEFPKEGPSILRIQQVVRGDSAAYFCASSPPWGVGEAFFGQGTRLTVV.

The chain employs TRBV5-6 and TRBJ2-7; D remains unclear. Germline V gene lookup returns CDR1 SGHDT and CDR2 YYEEEE. V lost 2 bases to trimming and J lost 4 bases, with 19 bases between them. The CDR3 is made up of 16 amino acids. In DNA form, the CDR3 reads TGTGCCAGCAGCTTTAGTGGATTAGGTAGGCGTTACGAGCAGTACTTC. Protein product: CASSFSGLGRRYEQYF.

The table lists this clonotype with many counts. The chain uses TRBV5-1 and TRBJ2-1; 8 bases are a match to TRBD1. This CDR3 region has 13 residues. In germline, CDR1 is SGHRS, CDR2 YFSETQ. The ends lost 5 bases at V and 9 bases at J; junction bases unmatched: 7. The CDR3 DNA sequence: TGCGCCAGCAGACAGGACAGGGACGGTGAGCAGTTCTTC. It is translated as CASRQDRDGEQFF. Filled out from reference TRBV5-1 and TRBJ2-1, the complete variable domain reads KAGVTQTPRYLIKTRGQQVTLSCSPISGHRSVSWYQQTPGQGLQFLFEYFSETQRNKGNFPGRFSGRQFSNSRSEMNVSTLELGDSALYLCASRQDRDGEQFFGPGTRLTVL.